This is a list of T cell receptor beta chains from one sample in a study of T cells after yellow fever vaccination. TCRdb reanalysed the 5' RACE reads using MiXCR and keeps one entry per CDR3 protein. Of hundreds of thousands of distinct CDR3 sequences listed, 8.1% were seen once; the top ten hold approximately 18%. The sample in question was PBMCs, obtained around 45 days after the first yellow fever vaccination. These receptors all come from a man younger than 30 who received the YFV17D yellow fever vaccine. CDR3s include the opening cysteine and the closing phenylalanine or tryptophan. The order of the fields is J gene, V gene, D gene, clone size, CDR3 protein, CDR3 DNA. D genes are given only for firm matches. A clone size is listed for some rows: how often the clone was seen (once, few, many), or a class if it is expanded.

J gene: TRBJ2-7
V gene: TRBV7-9
D gene: -
clone size: many
CDR3 protein: CASSLQSYEQYF
CDR3 DNA: TGTGCCAGCAGCTTACAATCTTACGAGCAGTACTTC

J gene: TRBJ1-1
V gene: TRBV19
D gene: -
clone size: -
CDR3 protein: CATGPEAFF
CDR3 DNA: TGTGCCACCGGACCTGAAGCTTTCTTT

J gene: TRBJ2-5
V gene: TRBV6-5
D gene: -
clone size: -
CDR3 protein: CASSRGGTQYF
CDR3 DNA: TGTGCCAGCAGTAGAGGGGGGACCCAGTACTTC

J gene: TRBJ2-3
V gene: TRBV5-1
D gene: TRBD2
clone size: few
CDR3 protein: CASSVAGGYTDTQYF
CDR3 DNA: TGCGCCAGCAGTGTTGCGGGGGGCTACACAGATACGCAGTATTTT

J gene: TRBJ2-1
V gene: TRBV4-1
D gene: TRBD2
clone size: -
CDR3 protein: CASSQESGGAGGNEQFF
CDR3 DNA: TGCGCCAGCAGCCAAGAAAGCGGGGGGGCCGGAGGCAATGAGCAGTTCTTC

J gene: TRBJ2-3
V gene: TRBV28
D gene: -
clone size: -
CDR3 protein: CASRTGRRGTTDTQYF
CDR3 DNA: TGTGCCAGCAGAACAGGGAGGCGGGGGACCACAGATACGCAGTATTTT

J gene: TRBJ2-1
V gene: TRBV7-2
D gene: TRBD1
clone size: -
CDR3 protein: CASSPRTGAEQFF
CDR3 DNA: TGTGCCAGCAGCCCCCGGACAGGGGCCGAGCAGTTCTTC

J gene: TRBJ1-3
V gene: TRBV11-2
D gene: -
clone size: -
CDR3 protein: CATSLVRLISGNTIYF
CDR3 DNA: TGTGCCACCAGCTTAGTTAGGCTCATCTCTGGAAACACCATATATTTT

J gene: TRBJ2-7
V gene: TRBV30
D gene: -
clone size: few
CDR3 protein: CAWRRSYEQYF
CDR3 DNA: TGTGCCTGGAGGAGATCCTACGAGCAGTACTTC

J gene: TRBJ2-2
V gene: TRBV19
D gene: -
clone size: many
CDR3 protein: CASSLRTGNTGELFF
CDR3 DNA: TGTGCCAGTAGCCTTCGTACAGGGAACACCGGGGAGCTGTTTTTT

J gene: TRBJ2-5
V gene: TRBV5-1
D gene: TRBD2
clone size: few
CDR3 protein: CASSLFTSGKETQYF
CDR3 DNA: TGCGCCAGCAGCTTGTTTACTAGCGGGAAAGAGACCCAGTACTTC

J gene: TRBJ2-5
V gene: TRBV15
D gene: -
clone size: -
CDR3 protein: CATSPRQETQYF
CDR3 DNA: TGTGCCACCAGCCCCCGCCAAGAGACCCAGTACTTC

J gene: TRBJ2-3
V gene: TRBV25-1
D gene: -
clone size: few
CDR3 protein: CASSADVTGPDTQYF
CDR3 DNA: TGTGCCAGCAGTGCTGATGTTACAGGACCAGATACGCAGTATTTT

J gene: TRBJ2-7
V gene: TRBV25-1
D gene: -
clone size: many
CDR3 protein: CASRAGTSVGEQYF
CDR3 DNA: TGTGCCAGCAGGGCAGGGACATCGGTGGGCGAGCAGTACTTC

J gene: TRBJ1-5
V gene: TRBV3-1
D gene: TRBD1
clone size: -
CDR3 protein: CASTPGQGHRQPQHF
CDR3 DNA: TGTGCCAGCACCCCAGGACAGGGTCATCGTCAGCCCCAGCATTTT

J gene: TRBJ1-5
V gene: TRBV28
D gene: -
clone size: few
CDR3 protein: CASSSHNQPQHF
CDR3 DNA: TGTGCCAGCAGTTCCCACAATCAGCCCCAGCATTTT

J gene: TRBJ2-5
V gene: TRBV4-2
D gene: -
clone size: many
CDR3 protein: CASSPSQSQKETQYF
CDR3 DNA: TGTGCCAGCAGCCCGTCCCAATCACAAAAAGAGACCCAGTACTTC

J gene: TRBJ1-5
V gene: TRBV7-2
D gene: -
clone size: -
CDR3 protein: CASSLGFGNQPQHF
CDR3 DNA: TGTGCCAGCAGCTTAGGATTTGGAAATCAGCCCCAGCATTTT

J gene: TRBJ2-2
V gene: TRBV9
D gene: TRBD1
clone size: few
CDR3 protein: CASSALPDRVYTGELFF
CDR3 DNA: TGTGCCAGCAGCGCCCTACCGGACAGGGTCTACACCGGGGAGCTGTTTTTT

J gene: TRBJ1-5
V gene: TRBV6-5
D gene: -
clone size: few
CDR3 protein: CASSLSFNSNQPQHF
CDR3 DNA: TGTGCCAGCAGCTTAAGTTTTAATAGCAATCAGCCCCAGCATTTT